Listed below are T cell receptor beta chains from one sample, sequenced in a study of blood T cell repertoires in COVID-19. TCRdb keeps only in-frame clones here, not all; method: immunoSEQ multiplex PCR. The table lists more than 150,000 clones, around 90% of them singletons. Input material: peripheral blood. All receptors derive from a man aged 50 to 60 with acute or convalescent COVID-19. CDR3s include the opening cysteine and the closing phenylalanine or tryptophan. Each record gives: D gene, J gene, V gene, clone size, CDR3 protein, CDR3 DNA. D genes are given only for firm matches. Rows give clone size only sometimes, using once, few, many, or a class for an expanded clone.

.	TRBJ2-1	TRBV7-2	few	CASSLSGNEQFF	TGTGCCAGCAGCTTATCAGGGAATGAGCAGTTCTTC
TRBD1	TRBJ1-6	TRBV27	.	CASSSPGQGSNSPLHF	TGTGCCAGCAGTTCTCCGGGACAGGGGAGTAATTCACCCCTCCACTTT
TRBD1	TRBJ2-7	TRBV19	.	CASSFTGGEVYEQYF	TGTGCCAGTAGCTTCACAGGGGGTGAAGTTTACGAGCAGTACTTC
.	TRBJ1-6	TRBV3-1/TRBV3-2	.	CASSQVITTSPLHF	TGTGCCAGCAGCCAAGTAATCACAACTTCACCCCTCCACTTT
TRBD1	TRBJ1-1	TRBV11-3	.	CASSLGGQANTEAFF	TGTGCCAGCAGCTTAGGCGGACAGGCGAACACTGAAGCTTTCTTT
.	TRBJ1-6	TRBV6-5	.	CASTSQGNSPLHF	TGTGCCAGCACCTCACAGGGAAATTCACCCCTCCACTTT
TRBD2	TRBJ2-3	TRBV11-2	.	CASSSTSGRAGTQYF	TGTGCCAGCAGCTCGACTAGCGGGAGGGCCGGTACGCAGTATTTT
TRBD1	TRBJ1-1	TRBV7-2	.	CASSPHWTGGIGTEAFF	TGTGCCAGCAGCCCCCACTGGACAGGGGGCATCGGAACTGAAGCTTTCTTT
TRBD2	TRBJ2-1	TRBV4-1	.	CASSPRPSGTHNEQFF	TGCGCCAGCAGCCCCCGTCCTAGCGGGACCCACAATGAGCAGTTCTTC
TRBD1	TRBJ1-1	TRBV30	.	CAWSRRQGTNTEAFF	TGTGCCTGGAGCCGCCGACAGGGCACGAACACTGAAGCTTTCTTT
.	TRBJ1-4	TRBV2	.	CASSQNRVANEKLFF	TGTGCCAGCAGTCAAAACAGGGTAGCTAATGAAAAACTGTTTTTT
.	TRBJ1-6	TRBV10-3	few	CAIRPQGFNSPLHF	TGTGCCATCAGACCGCAGGGGTTCAATTCACCCCTCCACTTT
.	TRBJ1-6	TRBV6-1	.	CASSELSPLHF	TGTGCCAGCAGTGAACTTTCACCCCTCCACTTT
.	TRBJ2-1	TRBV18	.	CASSLMTGGYNEQFF	TGTGCCAGCTCACTCATGACTGGAGGCTACAATGAGCAGTTCTTC
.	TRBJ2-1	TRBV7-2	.	CASRTPGMSSYNEQFF	TGTGCCAGCAGAACCCCCGGGATGAGCTCCTACAATGAGCAGTTCTTC
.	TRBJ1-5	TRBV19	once	CASNPKGLSNQPQHF	TGTGCCAGTAACCCCAAGGGACTTAGCAATCAGCCCCAGCATTTT
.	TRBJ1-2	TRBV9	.	CASSAFMETANYGYTF	TGTGCCAGCAGCGCCTTTATGGAGACAGCTAACTATGGCTACACCTTC
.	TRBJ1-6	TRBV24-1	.	CATSDLPGSPLHF	TGTGCCACCAGTGATTTGCCGGGTTCACCCCTCCACTTT
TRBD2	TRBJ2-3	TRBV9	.	CASSSPREGGNTQYF	TGTGCCAGCAGCTCTCCTAGGGAGGGTGGAAATACGCAGTATTTT
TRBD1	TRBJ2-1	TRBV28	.	CATGQGLIIEQFF	TGTGCCACCGGACAGGGACTTATTATAGAGCAGTTCTTC
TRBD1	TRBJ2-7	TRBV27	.	CASSLRGTGAYEQYF	TGTGCCAGCAGCCTGCGCGGGACAGGGGCCTACGAGCAGTACTTC
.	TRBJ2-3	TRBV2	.	CASSETRSTDTQYF	TGTGCCAGCAGTGAGACTAGGAGCACAGATACGCAGTATTTT
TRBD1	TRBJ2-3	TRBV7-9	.	CASSNHNRGSTDTQYF	TGTGCCAGCAGCAACCACAACAGGGGGAGCACAGATACGCAGTATTTT
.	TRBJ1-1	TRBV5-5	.	CASSFGGNTEAFF	TGTGCCAGCAGCTTCGGGGGGAACACTGAAGCTTTCTTT
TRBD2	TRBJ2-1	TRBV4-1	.	CASSQDLSGRAEDNEQFF	TGCGCCAGCAGCCAAGATTTAAGCGGGAGGGCCGAAGATAATGAGCAGTTCTTC
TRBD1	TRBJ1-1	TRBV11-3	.	CASSSGQGTEAFF	TGTGCCAGCAGCTCCGGACAGGGCACTGAAGCTTTCTTT
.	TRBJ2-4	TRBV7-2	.	CASSLGGAKNIQYF	TGTGCCAGCAGCTTAGGCGGAGCCAAAAACATTCAGTACTTC
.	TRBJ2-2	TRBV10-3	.	CAISLQGPNTGELFF	TGTGCCATCAGCCTACAGGGTCCGAACACCGGGGAGCTGTTTTTT
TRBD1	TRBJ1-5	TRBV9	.	CASSVGGTGNQPQHF	TGTGCCAGCAGCGTAGGGGGGACAGGCAATCAGCCCCAGCATTTT
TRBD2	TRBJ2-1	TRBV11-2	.	CASSPPGLAGNEQFF	TGTGCCAGCAGCCCACCGGGACTAGCTGGGAATGAGCAGTTCTTC
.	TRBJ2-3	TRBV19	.	CASSMILSDTQYF	TGTGCCAGTAGTATGATCCTATCGGATACGCAGTATTTT
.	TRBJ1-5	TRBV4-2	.	CASSLSPVGNQPQHF	TGTGCCAGCAGCCTAAGCCCGGTAGGCAATCAGCCCCAGCATTTT
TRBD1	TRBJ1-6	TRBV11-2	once	CASSLGDRSSYNSPLHF	TGTGCCAGCAGCTTAGGGGACAGGAGCTCCTATAATTCACCCCTCCACTTT
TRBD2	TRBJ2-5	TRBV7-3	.	CASSPSGGQGETQYF	TGTGCCAGCAGCCCTAGCGGGGGGCAAGGGGAGACCCAGTACTTC
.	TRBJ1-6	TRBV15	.	CATSRDFTGSNSPLHF	TGTGCCACCAGCAGAGATTTCACAGGGTCTAATTCACCCCTCCACTTT
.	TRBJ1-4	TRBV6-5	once	CASRRGVDEKLFF	TGTGCCAGCAGGCGGGGGGTGGATGAAAAACTGTTTTTT
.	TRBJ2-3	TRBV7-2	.	CASSLRDWNTDTQYF	TGTGCCAGCAGCCTCCGGGACTGGAACACAGATACGCAGTATTTT
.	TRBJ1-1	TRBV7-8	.	CASSPGQGNTEAFF	TGTGCCAGCAGCCCGGGACAAGGGAACACTGAAGCTTTCTTT
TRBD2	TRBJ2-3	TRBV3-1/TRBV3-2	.	CASSITSGGADTQYF	TGTGCCAGCAGCATAACTAGCGGGGGGGCGGATACGCAGTATTTT
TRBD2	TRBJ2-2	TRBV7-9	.	CASRGGPRANTGELFF	TGTGCCAGCCGCGGGGGGCCTAGAGCGAACACCGGGGAGCTGTTTTTT
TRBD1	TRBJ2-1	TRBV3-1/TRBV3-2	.	CASSQDPGQGVSFF	TGTGCCAGCAGCCAAGATCCGGGACAGGGGGTGTCGTTCTTC
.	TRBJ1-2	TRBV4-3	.	CASSQDHLGAFGYGYTF	TGCGCCAGCAGCCAAGATCATCTGGGGGCATTCGGCTATGGCTACACCTTC
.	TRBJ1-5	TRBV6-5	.	CASSYATDRYRSQHF	TGTGCCAGCAGTTACGCGACAGACAGATACCGGTCCCAGCATTTT
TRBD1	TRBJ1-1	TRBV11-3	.	CASSRQGGNTEAFF	TGTGCCAGCAGTAGGCAGGGGGGGAACACTGAAGCTTTCTTT